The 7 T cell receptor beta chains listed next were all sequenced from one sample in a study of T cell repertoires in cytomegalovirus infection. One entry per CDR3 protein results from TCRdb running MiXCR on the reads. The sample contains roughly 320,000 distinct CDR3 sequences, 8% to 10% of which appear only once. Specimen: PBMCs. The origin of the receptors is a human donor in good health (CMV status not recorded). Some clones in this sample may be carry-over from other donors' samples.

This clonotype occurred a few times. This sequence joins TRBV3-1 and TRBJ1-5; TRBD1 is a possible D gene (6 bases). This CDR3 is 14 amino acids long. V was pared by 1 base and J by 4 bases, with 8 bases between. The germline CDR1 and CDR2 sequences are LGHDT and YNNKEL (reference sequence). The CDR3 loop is CASSQVQGNQPQHF. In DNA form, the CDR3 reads TGTGCCAGCAGCCAAGTACAGGGTAATCAGCCCCAGCATTTT.

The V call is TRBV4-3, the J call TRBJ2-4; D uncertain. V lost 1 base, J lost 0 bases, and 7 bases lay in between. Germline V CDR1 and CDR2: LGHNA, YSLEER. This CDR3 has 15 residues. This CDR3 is CASSQVPGAKNIQYF. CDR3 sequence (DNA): TGCGCCAGCAGCCAAGTGCCGGGAGCCAAAAACATTCAGTACTTC.

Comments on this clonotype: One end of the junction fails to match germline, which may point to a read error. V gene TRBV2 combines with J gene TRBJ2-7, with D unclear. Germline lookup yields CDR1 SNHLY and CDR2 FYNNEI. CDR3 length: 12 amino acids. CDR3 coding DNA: TGTGCCAGCAGTGTAAAATCCCCACACGAGAACTTC. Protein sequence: CASSVKSPHENF.

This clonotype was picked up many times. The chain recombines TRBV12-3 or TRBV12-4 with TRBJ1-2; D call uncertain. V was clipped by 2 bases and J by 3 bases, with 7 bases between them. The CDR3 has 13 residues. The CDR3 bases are TGTGCCAGCAGTTTAAACAGCTACTATGGCTACACCTTC. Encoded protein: CASSLNSYYGYTF.

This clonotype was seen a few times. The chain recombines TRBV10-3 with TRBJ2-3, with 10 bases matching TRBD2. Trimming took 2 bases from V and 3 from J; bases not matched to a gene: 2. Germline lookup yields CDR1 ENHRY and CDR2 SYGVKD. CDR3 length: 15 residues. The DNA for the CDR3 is TGTGCCATCAGTGAGCGAGCGGGAGGGACAGATACGCAGTATTTT. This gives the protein CAISERAGGTDTQYF.

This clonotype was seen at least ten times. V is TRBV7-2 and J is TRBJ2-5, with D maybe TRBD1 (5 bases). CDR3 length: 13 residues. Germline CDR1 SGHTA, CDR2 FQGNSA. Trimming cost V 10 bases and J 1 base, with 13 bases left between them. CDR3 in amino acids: CATFRQPQETQYF. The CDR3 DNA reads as TGTGCCACCTTCCGACAGCCCCAAGAGACCCAGTACTTC.

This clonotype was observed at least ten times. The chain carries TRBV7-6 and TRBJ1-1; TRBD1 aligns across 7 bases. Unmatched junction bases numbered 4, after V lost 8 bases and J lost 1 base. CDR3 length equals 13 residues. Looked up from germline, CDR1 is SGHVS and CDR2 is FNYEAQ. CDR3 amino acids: CASFGQANTEAFF. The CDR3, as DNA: TGTGCCAGCTTCGGACAGGCGAACACTGAAGCTTTCTTT.